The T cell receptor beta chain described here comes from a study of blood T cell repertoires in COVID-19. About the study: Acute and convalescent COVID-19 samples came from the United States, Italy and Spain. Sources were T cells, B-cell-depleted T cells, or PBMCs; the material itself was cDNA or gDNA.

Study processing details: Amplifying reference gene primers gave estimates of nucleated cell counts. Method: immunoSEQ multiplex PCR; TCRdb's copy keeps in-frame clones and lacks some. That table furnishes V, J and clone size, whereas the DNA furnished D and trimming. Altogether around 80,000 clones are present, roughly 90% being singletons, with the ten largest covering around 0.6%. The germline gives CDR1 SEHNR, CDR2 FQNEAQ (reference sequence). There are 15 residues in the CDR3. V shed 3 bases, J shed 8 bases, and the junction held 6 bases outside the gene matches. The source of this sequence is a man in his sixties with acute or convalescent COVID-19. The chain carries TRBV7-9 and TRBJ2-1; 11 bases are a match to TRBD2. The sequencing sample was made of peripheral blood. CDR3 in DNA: TGTGCCAGCAGCTTTGTAGCGGGAGGGCGGGATGAGCAGTTCTTC. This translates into CASSFVAGGRDEQFF. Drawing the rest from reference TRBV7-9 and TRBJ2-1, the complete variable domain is DTGVSQNPRHKITKRGQNVTFRCDPISEHNRLYWYRQTLGQGPEFLTYFQNEAQLEKSRLLSDRFSAERPKGSFSTLEIQRTEQGDSAMYLCASSFVAGGRDEQFFGPGTRLTVL.